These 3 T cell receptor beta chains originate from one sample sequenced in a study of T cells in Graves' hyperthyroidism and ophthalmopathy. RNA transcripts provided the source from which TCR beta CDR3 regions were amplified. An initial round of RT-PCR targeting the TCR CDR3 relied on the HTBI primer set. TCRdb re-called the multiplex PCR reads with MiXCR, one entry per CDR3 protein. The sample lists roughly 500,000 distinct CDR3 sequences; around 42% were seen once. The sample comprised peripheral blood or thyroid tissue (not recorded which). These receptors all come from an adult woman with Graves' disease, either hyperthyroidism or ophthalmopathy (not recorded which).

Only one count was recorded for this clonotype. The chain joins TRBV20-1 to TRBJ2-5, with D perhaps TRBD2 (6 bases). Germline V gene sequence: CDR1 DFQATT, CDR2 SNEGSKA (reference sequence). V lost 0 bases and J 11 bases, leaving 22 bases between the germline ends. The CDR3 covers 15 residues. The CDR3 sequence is CSARDGGASTDTQYF. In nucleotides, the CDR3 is TGCAGTGCTAGAGATGGCGGGGCAAGCACAGATACGCAGTACTTC.

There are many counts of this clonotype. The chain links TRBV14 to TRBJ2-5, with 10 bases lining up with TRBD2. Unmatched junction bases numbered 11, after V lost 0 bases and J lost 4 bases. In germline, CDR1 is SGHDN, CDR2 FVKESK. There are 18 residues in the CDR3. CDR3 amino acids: CASSQEYRAGGVAETQYF. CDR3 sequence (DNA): TGTGCCAGCAGCCAAGAGTACCGAGCGGGAGGGGTGGCAGAGACCCAGTACTTC. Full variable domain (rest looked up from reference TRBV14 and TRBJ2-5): EAGVTQFPSHSVIEKGQTVTLRCDPISGHDNLYWYRRVMGKEIKFLLHFVKESKQDESGMPNNRFLAERTGGTYSTLKVQPAELEDSGVYFCASSQEYRAGGVAETQYFGPGTRLLVL.

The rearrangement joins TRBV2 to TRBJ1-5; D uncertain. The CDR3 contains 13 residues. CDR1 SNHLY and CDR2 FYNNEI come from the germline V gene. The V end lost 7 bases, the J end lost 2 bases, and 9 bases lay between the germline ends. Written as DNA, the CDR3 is TGTGCCAGCAAGGAGGAGGGCAATCAGCCCCAGCATTTT. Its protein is CASKEEGNQPQHF.